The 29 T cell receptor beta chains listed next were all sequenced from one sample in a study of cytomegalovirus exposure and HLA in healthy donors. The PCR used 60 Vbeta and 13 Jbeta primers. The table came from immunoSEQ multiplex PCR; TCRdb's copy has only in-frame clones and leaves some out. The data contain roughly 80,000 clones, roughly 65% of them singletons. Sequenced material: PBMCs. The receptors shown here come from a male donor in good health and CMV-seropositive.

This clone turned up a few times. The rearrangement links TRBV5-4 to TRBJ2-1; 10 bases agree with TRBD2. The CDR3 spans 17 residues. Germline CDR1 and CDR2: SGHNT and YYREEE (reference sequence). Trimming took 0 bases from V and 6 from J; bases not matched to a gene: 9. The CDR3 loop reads CASSLGGASGSGNEQFF. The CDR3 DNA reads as TGTGCCAGCAGCTTGGGGGGGGCTAGCGGGAGCGGCAATGAGCAGTTCTTC.

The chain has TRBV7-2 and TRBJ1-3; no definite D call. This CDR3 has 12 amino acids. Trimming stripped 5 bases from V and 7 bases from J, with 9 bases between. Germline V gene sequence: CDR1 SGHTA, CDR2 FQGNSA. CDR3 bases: TGTGCCAGCAGCCCCCCGCAGAACACCATATATTTT. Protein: CASSPPQNTIYF.

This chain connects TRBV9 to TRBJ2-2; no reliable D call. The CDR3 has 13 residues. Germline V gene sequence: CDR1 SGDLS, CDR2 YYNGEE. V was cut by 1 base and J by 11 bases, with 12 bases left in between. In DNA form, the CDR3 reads TGTGCCAGCAGCGTAAGCCTTGAGTCAGAGCTGTTTTTT. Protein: CASSVSLESELFF.

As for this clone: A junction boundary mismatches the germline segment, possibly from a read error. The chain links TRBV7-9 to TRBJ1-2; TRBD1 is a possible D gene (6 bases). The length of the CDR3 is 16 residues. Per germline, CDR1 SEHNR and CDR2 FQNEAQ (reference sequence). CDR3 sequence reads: CSSSSELDSSLDGYTF. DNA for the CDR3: TGTTCCAGCAGCTCGGAATTGGACAGCTCCCTTGATGGCTACACCTTC.

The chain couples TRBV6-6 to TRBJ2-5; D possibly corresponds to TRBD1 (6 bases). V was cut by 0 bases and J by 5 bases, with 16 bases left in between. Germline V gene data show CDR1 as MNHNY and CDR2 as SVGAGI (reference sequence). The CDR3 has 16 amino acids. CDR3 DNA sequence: TGTGCCAGCAGTTACTCGGACCGAGGGGGATTGGAGACCCAGTACTTC. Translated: CASSYSDRGGLETQYF.

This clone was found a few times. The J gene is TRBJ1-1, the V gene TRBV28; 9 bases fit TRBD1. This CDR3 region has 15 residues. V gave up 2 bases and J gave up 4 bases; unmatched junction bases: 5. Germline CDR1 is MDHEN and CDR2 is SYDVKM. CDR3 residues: CASSLRRDRATEAFF. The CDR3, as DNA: TGTGCCAGCAGTTTACGCCGGGACAGGGCCACTGAAGCTTTCTTT.

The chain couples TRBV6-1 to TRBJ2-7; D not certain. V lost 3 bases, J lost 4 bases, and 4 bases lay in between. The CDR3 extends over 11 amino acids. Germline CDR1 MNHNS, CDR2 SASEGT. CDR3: CASSEQYEQYF. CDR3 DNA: TGTGCCAGCAGTGAGCAGTACGAGCAGTACTTC.

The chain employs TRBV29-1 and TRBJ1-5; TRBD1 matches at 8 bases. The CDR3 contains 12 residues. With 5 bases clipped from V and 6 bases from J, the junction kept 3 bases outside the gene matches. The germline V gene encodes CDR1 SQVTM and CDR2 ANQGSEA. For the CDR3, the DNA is TGCAGCGTTCGCACAGGGGGTCAGCCCCAGCATTTT. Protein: CSVRTGGQPQHF.

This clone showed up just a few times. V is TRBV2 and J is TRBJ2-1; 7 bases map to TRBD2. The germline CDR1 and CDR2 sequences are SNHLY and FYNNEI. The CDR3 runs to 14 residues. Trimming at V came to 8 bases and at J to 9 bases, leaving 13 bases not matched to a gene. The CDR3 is CASGRDSPGGEQFF. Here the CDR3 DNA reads TGTGCCAGCGGACGGGATTCCCCGGGGGGTGAGCAGTTCTTC.

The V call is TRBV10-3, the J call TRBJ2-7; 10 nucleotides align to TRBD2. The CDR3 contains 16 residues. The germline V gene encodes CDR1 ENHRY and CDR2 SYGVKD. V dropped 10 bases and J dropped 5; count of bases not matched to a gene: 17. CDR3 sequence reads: CATGTSASFGKNEQYF. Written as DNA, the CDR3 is TGTGCCACCGGGACTAGCGCGTCCTTCGGGAAAAACGAGCAGTACTTC.

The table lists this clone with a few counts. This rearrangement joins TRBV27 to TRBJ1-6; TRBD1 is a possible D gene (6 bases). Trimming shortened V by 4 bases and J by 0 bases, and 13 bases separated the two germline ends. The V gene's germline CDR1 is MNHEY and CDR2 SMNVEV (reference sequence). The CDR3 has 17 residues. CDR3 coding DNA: TGTGCCAGCAGTTCCCAGACAGGAAGCTCCTATAATTCACCCCTCCACTTT. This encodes CASSSQTGSSYNSPLHF.

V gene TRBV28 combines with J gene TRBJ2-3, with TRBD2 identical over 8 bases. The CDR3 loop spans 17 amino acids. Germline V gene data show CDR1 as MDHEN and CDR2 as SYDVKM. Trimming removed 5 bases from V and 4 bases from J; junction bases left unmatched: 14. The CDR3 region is CASSPPQWAGGPDTQYF. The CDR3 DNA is TGTGCCAGCAGTCCTCCCCAATGGGCGGGGGGACCAGATACGCAGTATTTT.

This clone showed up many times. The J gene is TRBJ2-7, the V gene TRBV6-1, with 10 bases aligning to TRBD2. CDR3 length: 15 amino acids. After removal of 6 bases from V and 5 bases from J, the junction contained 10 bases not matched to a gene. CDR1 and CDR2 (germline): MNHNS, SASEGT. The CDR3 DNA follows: TGTGCCAGCAGCGTAGCGGGAGGCACCGGGAACGAGCAGTACTTC. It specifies CASSVAGGTGNEQYF.

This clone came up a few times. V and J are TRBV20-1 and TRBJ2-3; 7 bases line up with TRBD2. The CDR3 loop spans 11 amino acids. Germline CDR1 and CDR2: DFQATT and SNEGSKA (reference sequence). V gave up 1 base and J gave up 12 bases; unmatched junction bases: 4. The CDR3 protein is CSARGGRRQYF. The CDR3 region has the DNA TGCAGTGCTAGAGGCGGGAGACGTCAGTATTTT.

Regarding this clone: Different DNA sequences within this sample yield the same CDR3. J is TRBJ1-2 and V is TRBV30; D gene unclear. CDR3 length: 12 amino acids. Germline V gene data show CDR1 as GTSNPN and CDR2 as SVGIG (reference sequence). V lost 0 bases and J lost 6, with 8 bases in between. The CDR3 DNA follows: TGTGCCTGGAGTGTCTCCGGTAATGGCTACACCTTC. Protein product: CAWSVSGNGYTF.

The DNA of the CDR3 is TGTGCCAGCAGTTTGACAGGGGGTAATGGCTACACCTTC. It codes for CASSLTGGNGYTF. V is TRBV6-5 and J is TRBJ1-2, with TRBD1 identical over 9 bases. CDR1 and CDR2 (germline): MNHEY, SVGAGI. This CDR3 is built from 13 residues. After removal of 4 bases from V and 6 bases from J, the junction contained 3 bases not matched to a gene.

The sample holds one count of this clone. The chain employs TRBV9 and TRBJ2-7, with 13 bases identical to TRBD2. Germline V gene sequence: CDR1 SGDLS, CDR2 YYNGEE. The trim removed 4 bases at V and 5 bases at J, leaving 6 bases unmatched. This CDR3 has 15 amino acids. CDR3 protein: CASSPGLAGADEQYF. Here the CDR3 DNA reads TGTGCCAGCAGCCCTGGACTAGCGGGAGCAGACGAGCAGTACTTC.

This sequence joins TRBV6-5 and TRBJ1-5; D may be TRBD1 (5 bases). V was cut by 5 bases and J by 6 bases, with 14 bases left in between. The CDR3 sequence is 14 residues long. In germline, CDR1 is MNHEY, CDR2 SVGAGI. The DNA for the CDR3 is TGTGCCAGCAGTGAGACAGTAACGGGTCAGCCCCAGCATTTT. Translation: CASSETVTGQPQHF.

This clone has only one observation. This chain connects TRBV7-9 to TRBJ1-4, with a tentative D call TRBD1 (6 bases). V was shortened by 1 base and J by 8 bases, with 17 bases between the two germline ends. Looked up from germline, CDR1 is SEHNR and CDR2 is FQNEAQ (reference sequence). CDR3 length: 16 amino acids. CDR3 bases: TGTGCCAGCAGCTTAGGCCCGGCGGCAGGGGTAGAAAAACTGTTTTTT. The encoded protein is CASSLGPAAGVEKLFF.

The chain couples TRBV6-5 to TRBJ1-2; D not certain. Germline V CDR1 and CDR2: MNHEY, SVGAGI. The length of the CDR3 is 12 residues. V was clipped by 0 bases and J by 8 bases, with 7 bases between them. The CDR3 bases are TGTGCCAGCAGTTACTCAGGCGGAGGCTACACCTTC. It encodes CASSYSGGGYTF.

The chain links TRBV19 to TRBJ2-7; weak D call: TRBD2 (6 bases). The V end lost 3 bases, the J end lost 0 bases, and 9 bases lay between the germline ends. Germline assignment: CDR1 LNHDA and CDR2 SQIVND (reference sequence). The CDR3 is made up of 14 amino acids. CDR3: CASSMEGISYEQYF. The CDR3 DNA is TGTGCCAGTAGTATGGAGGGTATCTCCTACGAGCAGTACTTC.

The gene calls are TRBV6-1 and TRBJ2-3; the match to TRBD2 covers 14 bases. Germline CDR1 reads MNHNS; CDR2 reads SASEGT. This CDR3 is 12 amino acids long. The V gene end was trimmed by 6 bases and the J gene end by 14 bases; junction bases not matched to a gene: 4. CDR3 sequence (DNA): TGTGCCAGCAGCCACGGACTAGCGGGAGGGTATTTT. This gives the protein CASSHGLAGGYF.

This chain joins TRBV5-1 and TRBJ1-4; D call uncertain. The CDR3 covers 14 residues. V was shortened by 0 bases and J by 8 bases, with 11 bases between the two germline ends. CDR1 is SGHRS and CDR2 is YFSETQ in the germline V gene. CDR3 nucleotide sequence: TGCGCCAGCAGCTTGGCGGATCTGGGCGAAAAACTGTTTTTT. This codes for CASSLADLGEKLFF. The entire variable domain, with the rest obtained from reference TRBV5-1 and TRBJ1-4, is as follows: KAGVTQTPRYLIKTRGQQVTLSCSPISGHRSVSWYQQTPGQGLQFLFEYFSETQRNKGNFPGRFSGRQFSNSRSEMNVSTLELGDSALYLCASSLADLGEKLFFGSGTQLSVL.

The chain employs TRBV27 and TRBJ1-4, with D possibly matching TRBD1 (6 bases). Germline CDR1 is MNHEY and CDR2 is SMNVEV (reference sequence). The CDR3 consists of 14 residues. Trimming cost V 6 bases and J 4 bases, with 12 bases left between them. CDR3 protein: CASRSQGGNEKLFF. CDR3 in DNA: TGTGCCAGCAGATCCCAAGGGGGTAATGAAAAACTGTTTTTT.

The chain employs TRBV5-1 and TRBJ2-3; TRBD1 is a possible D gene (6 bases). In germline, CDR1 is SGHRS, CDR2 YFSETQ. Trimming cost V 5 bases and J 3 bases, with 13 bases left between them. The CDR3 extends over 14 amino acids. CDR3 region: CASSYQQGTDTQYF. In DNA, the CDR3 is TGCGCCAGCAGTTACCAACAGGGAACAGATACGCAGTATTTT.

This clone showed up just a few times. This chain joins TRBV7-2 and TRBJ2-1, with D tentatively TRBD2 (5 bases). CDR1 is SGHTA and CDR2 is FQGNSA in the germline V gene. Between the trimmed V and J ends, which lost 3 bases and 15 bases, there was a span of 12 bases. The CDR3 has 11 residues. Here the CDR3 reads CASSFLPTTFF. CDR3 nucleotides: TGTGCCAGCAGCTTTCTCCCGACTACGTTCTTC.

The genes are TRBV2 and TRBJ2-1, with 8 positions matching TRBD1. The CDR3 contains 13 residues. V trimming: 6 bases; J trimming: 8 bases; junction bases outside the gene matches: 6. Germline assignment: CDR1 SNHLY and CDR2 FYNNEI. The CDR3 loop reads CASRVTGGDEQFF. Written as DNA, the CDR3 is TGTGCCAGCAGGGTTACAGGGGGTGATGAGCAGTTCTTC.

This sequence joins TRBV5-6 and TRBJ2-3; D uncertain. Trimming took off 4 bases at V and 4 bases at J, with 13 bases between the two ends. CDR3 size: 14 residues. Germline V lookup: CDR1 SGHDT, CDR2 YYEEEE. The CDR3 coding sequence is TGTGCCAGCAGCCTGGGTGGCCAAGCAGATACGCAGTATTTT. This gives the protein CASSLGGQADTQYF.

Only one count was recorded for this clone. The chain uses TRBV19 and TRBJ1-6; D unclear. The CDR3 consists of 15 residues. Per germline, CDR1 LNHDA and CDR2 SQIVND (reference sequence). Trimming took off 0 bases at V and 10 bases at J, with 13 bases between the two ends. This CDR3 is CASSIDRTLRSPLHF. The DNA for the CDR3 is TGTGCCAGTAGTATAGATCGGACTCTCAGATCACCCCTCCACTTT.